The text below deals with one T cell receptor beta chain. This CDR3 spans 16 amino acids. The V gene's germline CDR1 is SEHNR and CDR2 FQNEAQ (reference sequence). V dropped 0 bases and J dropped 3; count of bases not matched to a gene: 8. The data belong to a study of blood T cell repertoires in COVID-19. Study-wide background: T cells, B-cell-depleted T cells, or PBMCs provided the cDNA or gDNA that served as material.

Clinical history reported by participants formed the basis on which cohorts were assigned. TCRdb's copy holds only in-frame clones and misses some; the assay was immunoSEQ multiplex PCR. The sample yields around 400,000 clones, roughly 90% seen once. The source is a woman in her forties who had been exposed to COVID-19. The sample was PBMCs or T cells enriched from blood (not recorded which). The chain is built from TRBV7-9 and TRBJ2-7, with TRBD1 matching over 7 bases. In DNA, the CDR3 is TGTGCCAGCAGCTTAGCGCGAGGAGGACAGGACTACGAGCAGTACTTC. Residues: CASSLARGGQDYEQYF.